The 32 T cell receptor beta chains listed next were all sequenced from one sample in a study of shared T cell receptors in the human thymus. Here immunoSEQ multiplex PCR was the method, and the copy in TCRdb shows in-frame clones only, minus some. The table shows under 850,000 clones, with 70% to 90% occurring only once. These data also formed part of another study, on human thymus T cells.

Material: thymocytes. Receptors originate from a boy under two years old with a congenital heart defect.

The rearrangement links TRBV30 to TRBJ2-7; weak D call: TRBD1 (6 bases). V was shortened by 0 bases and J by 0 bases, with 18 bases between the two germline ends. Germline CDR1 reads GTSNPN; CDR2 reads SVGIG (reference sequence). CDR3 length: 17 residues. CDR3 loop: CAWSVTGPPPTSYEQYF. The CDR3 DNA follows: TGTGCCTGGAGTGTAACAGGGCCTCCTCCGACCTCCTACGAGCAGTACTTC.

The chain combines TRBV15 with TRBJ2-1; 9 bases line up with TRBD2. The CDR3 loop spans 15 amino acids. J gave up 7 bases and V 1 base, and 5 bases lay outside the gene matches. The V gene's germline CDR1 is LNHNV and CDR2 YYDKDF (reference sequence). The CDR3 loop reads CATSRVWTSVNEQFF. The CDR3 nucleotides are TGTGCCACCAGCAGAGTGTGGACTAGCGTGAATGAGCAGTTCTTC.

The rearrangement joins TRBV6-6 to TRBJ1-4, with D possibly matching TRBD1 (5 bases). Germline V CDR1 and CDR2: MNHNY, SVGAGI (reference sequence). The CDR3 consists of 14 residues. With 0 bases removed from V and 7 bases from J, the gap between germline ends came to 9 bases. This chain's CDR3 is CASSYSRQSEKLFF. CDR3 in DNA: TGTGCCAGCAGTTACTCCCGACAGTCTGAAAAACTGTTTTTT.

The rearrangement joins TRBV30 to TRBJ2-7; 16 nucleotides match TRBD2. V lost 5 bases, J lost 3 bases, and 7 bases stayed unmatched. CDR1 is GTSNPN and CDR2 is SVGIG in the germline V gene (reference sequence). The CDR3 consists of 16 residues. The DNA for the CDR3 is TGTGCCTGGCAGGGACTAGCGGGAGGGCTCAGCTACGAGCAGTACTTC. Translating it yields CAWQGLAGGLSYEQYF.

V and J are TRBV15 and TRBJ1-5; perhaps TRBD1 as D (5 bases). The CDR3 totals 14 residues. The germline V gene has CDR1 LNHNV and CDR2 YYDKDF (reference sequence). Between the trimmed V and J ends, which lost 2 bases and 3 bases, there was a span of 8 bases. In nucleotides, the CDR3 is TGTGCCACCAGCAGAAACAGGTTCAATCAGCCCCAGCATTTT. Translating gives CATSRNRFNQPQHF.

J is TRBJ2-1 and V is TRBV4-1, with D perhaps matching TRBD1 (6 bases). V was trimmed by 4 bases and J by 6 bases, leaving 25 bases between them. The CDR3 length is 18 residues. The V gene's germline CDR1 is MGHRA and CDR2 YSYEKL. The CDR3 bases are TGCGCCAGCAGCCGTACAGGGCCCAACGAGGCCCCCCTCAATGAGCAGTTCTTC. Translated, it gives CASSRTGPNEAPLNEQFF.

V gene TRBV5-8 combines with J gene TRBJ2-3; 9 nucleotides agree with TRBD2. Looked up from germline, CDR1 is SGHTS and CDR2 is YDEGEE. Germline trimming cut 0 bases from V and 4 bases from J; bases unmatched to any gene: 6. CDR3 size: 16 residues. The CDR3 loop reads CASSLAAGGPPDTQYF. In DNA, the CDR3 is TGTGCCAGCAGCTTGGCGGCGGGAGGGCCCCCAGATACGCAGTATTTT.

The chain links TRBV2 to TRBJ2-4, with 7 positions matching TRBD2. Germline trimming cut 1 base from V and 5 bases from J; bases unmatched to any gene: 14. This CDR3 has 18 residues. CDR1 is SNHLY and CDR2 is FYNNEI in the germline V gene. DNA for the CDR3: TGTGCCAGCAGTGAAGAGTACGGACTAGGTTCCTGGCAAAACATTCAGTACTTC. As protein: CASSEEYGLGSWQNIQYF.

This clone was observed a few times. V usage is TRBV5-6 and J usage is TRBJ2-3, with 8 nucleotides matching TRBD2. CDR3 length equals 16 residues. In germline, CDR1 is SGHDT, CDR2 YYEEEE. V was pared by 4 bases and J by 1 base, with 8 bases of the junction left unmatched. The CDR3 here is CASSNTSGECTDTQYF. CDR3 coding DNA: TGTGCCAGCAGCAATACTAGCGGAGAGTGCACAGATACGCAGTATTTT.

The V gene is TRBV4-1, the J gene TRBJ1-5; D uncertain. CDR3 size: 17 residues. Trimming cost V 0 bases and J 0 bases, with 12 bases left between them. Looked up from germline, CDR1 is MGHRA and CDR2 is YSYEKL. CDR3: CASSQDFSGNSNQPQHF. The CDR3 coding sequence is TGCGCCAGCAGCCAAGATTTTTCGGGGAATAGCAATCAGCCCCAGCATTTT.

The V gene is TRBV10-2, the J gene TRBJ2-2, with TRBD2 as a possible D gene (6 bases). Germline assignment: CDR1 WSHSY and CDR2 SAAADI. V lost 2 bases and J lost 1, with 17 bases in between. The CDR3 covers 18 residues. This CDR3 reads CASSEGGSSQLNTGELFF. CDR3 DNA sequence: TGCGCCAGCAGTGAGGGGGGGAGCTCCCAACTGAACACCGGGGAGCTGTTTTTT.

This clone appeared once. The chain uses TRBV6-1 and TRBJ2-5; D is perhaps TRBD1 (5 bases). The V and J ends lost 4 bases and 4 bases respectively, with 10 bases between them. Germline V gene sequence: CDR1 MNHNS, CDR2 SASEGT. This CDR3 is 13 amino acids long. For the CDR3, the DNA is TGTGCCAGCAGTGTTCTCCAGGGAGAGACCCAGTACTTC. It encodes CASSVLQGETQYF.

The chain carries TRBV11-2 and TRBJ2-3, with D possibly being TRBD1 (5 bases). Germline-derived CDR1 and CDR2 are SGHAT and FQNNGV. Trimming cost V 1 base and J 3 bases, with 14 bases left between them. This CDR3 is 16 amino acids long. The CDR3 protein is CASSLVPAGWTDTQYF. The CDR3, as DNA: TGTGCCAGCAGCTTAGTTCCGGCAGGGTGGACAGATACGCAGTATTTT.

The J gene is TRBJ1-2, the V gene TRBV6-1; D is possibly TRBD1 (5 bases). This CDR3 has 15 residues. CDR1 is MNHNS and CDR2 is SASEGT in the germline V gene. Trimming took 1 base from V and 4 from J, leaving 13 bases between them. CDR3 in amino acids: CASSEGGGRPYGYTF. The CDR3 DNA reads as TGTGCCAGCAGTGAAGGGGGCGGGAGGCCCTATGGCTACACCTTC.

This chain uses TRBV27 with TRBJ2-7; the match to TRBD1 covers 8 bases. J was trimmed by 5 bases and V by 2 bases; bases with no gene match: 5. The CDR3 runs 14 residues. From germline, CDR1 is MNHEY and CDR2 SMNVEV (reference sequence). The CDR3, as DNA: TGTGCCAGCAGTTTAAGGGACAGGCGCCACGAGCAGTACTTC. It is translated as CASSLRDRRHEQYF.

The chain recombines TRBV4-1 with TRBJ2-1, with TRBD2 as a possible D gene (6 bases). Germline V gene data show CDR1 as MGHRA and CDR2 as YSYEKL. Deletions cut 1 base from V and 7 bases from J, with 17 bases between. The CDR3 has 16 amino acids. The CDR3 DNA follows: TGCGCCAGCAGCCAAGGGGGGTCTTCGGAGGGGAATGAGCAGTTCTTC. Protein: CASSQGGSSEGNEQFF.

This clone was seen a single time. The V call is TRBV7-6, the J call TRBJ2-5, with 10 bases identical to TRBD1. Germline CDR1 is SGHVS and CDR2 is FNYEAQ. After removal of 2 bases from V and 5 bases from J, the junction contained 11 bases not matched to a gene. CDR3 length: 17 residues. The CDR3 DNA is TGTGCCAGCAGCTTATGCCCCGGGACAGGGGTTGGGGAGACCCAGTACTTC. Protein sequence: CASSLCPGTGVGETQYF.

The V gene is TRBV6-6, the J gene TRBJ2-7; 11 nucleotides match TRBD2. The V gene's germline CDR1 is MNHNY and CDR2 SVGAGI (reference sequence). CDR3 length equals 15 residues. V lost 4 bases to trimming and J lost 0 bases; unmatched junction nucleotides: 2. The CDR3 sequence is CASSSLAGGSYEQYF. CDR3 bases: TGTGCCAGCAGTTCCCTAGCGGGAGGCTCCTACGAGCAGTACTTC.

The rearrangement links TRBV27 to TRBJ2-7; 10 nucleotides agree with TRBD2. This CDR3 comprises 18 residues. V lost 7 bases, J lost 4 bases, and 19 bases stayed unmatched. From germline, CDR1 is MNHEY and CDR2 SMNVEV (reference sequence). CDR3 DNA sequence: TGTGCCAGCATCCCCAAAGGGGTACAGCGGGAGGGGCCTTACGAGCAGTACTTC. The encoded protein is CASIPKGVQREGPYEQYF.

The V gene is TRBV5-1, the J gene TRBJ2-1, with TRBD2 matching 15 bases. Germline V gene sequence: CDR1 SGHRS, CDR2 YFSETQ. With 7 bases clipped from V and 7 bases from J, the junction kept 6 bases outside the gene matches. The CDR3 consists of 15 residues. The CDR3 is CASLTGTSGRNEQFF. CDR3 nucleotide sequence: TGCGCCAGCCTAACCGGGACTAGCGGGAGGAATGAGCAGTTCTTC.

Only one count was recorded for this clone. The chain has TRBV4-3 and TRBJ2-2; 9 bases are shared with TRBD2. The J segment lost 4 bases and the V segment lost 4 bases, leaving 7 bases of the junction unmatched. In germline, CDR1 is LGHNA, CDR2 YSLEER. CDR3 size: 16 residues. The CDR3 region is CASSPNWTSVTGELFF. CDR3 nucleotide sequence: TGCGCCAGCAGCCCAAACTGGACTAGCGTCACCGGGGAGCTGTTTTTT.

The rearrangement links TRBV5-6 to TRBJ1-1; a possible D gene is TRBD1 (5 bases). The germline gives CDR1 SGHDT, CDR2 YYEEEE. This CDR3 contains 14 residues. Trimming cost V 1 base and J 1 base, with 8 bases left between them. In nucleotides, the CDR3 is TGTGCCAGCAGCTTGTGGGGGGGGAACACTGAAGCTTTCTTT. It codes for CASSLWGGNTEAFF.

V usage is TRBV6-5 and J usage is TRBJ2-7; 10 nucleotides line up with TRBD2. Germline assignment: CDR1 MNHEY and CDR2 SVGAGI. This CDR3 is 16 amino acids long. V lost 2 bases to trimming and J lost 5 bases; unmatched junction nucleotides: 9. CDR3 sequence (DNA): TGTGCCAGCAGTTACCTTTGGCTAGCGGGAGAGGACGAGCAGTACTTC. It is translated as CASSYLWLAGEDEQYF.

The CDR3 nucleotides read TGTGCCAGCAGTTACTCATTTACTAGCCGATACAATGAGCAGTTCTTC. Translating it yields CASSYSFTSRYNEQFF. The V and J genes are TRBV6-5 and TRBJ2-1, with a weak D call TRBD2 (6 bases). The CDR3 covers 16 residues. From germline, CDR1 is MNHEY and CDR2 SVGAGI. Trimming took off 0 bases at V and 4 bases at J, with 13 bases between the two ends.

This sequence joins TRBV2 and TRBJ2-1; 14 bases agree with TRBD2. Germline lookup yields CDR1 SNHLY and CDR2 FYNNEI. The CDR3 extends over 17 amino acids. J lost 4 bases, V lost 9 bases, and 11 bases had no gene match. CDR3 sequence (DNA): TGTGCCAGACCCCAGACTAGCGGGAGGGCCTTGTACAATGAGCAGTTCTTC. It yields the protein CARPQTSGRALYNEQFF.

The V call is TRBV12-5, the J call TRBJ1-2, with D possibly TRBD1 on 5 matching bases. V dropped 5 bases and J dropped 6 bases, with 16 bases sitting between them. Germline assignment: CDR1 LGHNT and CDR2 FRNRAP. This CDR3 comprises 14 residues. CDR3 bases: TGTGCTAGTGGTCCGGATCAAGGACAACATGGCTACACCTTC. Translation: CASGPDQGQHGYTF.

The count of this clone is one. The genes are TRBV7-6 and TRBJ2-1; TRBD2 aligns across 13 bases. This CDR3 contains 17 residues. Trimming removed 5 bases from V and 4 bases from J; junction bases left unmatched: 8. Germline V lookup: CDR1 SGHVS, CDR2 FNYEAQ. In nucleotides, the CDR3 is TGTGCCAGCAGCCTTCGACTAGCGGGAGGACTTTACAATGAGCAGTTCTTC. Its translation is CASSLRLAGGLYNEQFF.

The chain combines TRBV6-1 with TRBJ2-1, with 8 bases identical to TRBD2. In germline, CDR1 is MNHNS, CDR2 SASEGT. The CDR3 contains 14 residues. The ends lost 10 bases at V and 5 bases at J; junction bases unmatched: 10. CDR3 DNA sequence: TGTGCCAACCTAAATAGCGGGATTCACAATGAGCAGTTCTTC. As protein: CANLNSGIHNEQFF.

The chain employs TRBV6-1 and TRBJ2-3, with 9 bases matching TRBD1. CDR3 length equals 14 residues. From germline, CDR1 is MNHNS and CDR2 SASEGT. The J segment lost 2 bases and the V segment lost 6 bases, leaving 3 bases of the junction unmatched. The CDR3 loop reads CASSRDRVTDTQYF. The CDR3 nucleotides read TGTGCCAGCAGCCGGGACAGGGTCACAGATACGCAGTATTTT.

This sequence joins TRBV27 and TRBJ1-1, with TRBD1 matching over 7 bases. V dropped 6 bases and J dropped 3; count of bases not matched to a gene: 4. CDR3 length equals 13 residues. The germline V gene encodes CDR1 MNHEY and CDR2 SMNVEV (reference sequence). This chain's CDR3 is CASRARGDTEAFF. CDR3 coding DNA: TGTGCCAGCAGAGCCAGGGGGGACACTGAAGCTTTCTTT.

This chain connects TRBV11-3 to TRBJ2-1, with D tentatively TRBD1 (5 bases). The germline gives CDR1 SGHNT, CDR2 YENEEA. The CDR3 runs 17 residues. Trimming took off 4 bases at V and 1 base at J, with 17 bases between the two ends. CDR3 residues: CASSSTPEAGSYNEQFF. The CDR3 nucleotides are TGTGCCAGCAGCTCGACGCCCGAGGCAGGGTCCTACAATGAGCAGTTCTTC.

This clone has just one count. The CDR3 bases are TGTGCCAGCAGCTTGGCCCGGAGGGAGGGTTACTATGGCTACACCTTC. It specifies CASSLARREGYYGYTF. The chain couples TRBV5-6 to TRBJ1-2; D not certain. There are 16 residues in the CDR3. V was shortened by 0 bases and J by 3 bases, with 15 bases between the two germline ends. CDR1 is SGHDT and CDR2 is YYEEEE in the germline V gene. The variable domain in full, with the rest retrieved from reference TRBV5-6 and TRBJ1-2, is DAGVTQSPTHLIKTRGQQVTLRCSPKSGHDTVSWYQQALGQGPQFIFQYYEEEERQRGNFPDRFSGHQFPNYSSELNVNALLLGDSALYLCASSLARREGYYGYTFGSGTRLTVV.